The 19 T cell receptor beta chains presented below share a single source sample, sequenced in a study of cytomegalovirus exposure and HLA in healthy donors. In the PCR, 60 Vbeta and 13 Jbeta primers were used. Measured with immunoSEQ multiplex PCR; TCRdb has only the in-frame clones, and not every one. Counted here are around 100,000 clones, 65% to 80% occurring once; the ten biggest clones make up approximately 2.8%. The sample was PBMCs. These receptors all stem from a woman aged 40 to 50 in good health and CMV-seronegative.

The V and J genes are TRBV12-5 and TRBJ1-5; D is uncertain. V shed 1 base and J shed 4 bases, with 5 bases lying between them. The CDR3 has 13 residues. Germline V gene lookup returns CDR1 LGHNT and CDR2 FRNRAP. The CDR3 sequence: CASGLDINQPQHF. The CDR3 DNA reads TGTGCTAGTGGTTTGGATATAAATCAGCCCCAGCATTTT.

V is TRBV7-8 and J is TRBJ2-3; TRBD2 aligns across 7 bases. The germline gives CDR1 SGHVS, CDR2 FQNEAQ. J gave up 1 base and V 4 bases, and 8 bases lay outside the gene matches. CDR3 length equals 16 residues. CDR3 amino acids: CASSSGGAGGTDTQYF. The CDR3 nucleotides read TGTGCCAGCAGCTCGGGTGGGGCGGGGGGCACAGATACGCAGTATTTT.

V gene TRBV27 combines with J gene TRBJ2-2, with TRBD2 matching over 13 bases. The CDR3 is 16 amino acids. V lost 5 bases, J lost 5 bases, and 5 bases stayed unmatched. Germline V gene sequence: CDR1 MNHEY, CDR2 SMNVEV (reference sequence). The CDR3 DNA follows: TGTGCCAGCAGTACACTAGCGGGGGGGGGAACCGGGGAGCTGTTTTTT. Translated, it gives CASSTLAGGGTGELFF.

The gene calls are TRBV5-1 and TRBJ2-2, with 9 bases identical to TRBD1. V lost 0 bases, J lost 5 bases, and 2 bases stayed unmatched. This CDR3 comprises 15 residues. CDR1 is SGHRS and CDR2 is YFSETQ in the germline V gene. CDR3 loop: CASSLGQGVTGELFF. In nucleotides, the CDR3 is TGCGCCAGCAGCTTGGGACAGGGGGTGACCGGGGAGCTGTTTTTT. Full variable domain (missing parts from reference TRBV5-1 and TRBJ2-2): KAGVTQTPRYLIKTRGQQVTLSCSPISGHRSVSWYQQTPGQGLQFLFEYFSETQRNKGNFPGRFSGRQFSNSRSEMNVSTLELGDSALYLCASSLGQGVTGELFFGEGSRLTVL.

A few counts support this clone. In DNA, the CDR3 is TGTGCCAGTTCACAGGGGGGTGGCGGGGAGCTGTTTTTT. It yields the protein CASSQGGGGELFF. The chain recombines TRBV19 with TRBJ2-2; TRBD1 agrees at 8 bases. The CDR3 consists of 13 residues. J was trimmed by 7 bases and V by 8 bases; bases with no gene match: 6. The germline gives CDR1 LNHDA, CDR2 SQIVND (reference sequence). The full variable domain, its missing parts supplied by reference TRBV19 and TRBJ2-2, is DGGITQSPKYLFRKEGQNVTLSCEQNLNHDAMYWYRQDPGQGLRLIYYSQIVNDFQKGDIAEGYSVSREKKESFPLTVTSAQKNPTAFYLCASSQGGGGELFFGEGSRLTVL.

The chain employs TRBV4-3 and TRBJ1-5; TRBD1 might be the D (6 bases). The CDR3 consists of 15 residues. The V gene's germline CDR1 is LGHNA and CDR2 YSLEER. V dropped 0 bases and J dropped 7 bases, with 13 bases sitting between them. This CDR3 reads CASSQDTGLGQPQHF. CDR3 nucleotides: TGCGCCAGCAGCCAAGATACAGGGCTGGGGCAGCCCCAGCATTTT.

The chain is built from TRBV7-8 and TRBJ1-1, with a possible D match to TRBD1 (5 bases). The CDR3 loop spans 14 amino acids. Trimming shortened V by 1 base and J by 5 bases, and 11 bases separated the two germline ends. CDR1 SGHVS and CDR2 FQNEAQ come from the germline V gene. As DNA, the CDR3 is TGTGCCAGCAGCTTAGTTGGGGGGGGGACTGAAGCTTTCTTT. Protein sequence: CASSLVGGGTEAFF.

This chain links TRBV7-9 with TRBJ1-1; D perhaps matches TRBD1 (6 bases). The length of the CDR3 is 15 residues. Germline V CDR1 and CDR2: SEHNR, FQNEAQ (reference sequence). V was pared by 3 bases and J by 1 base, with 12 bases between. The CDR3 DNA reads TGTGCCAGCAGCTTCGGCCCACAGGGGAACACTGAAGCTTTCTTT. This encodes CASSFGPQGNTEAFF.

The chain recombines TRBV7-2 with TRBJ1-6; D is ambiguous. The CDR3 is 12 amino acids. V lost 6 bases to trimming and J lost 13 bases, with 13 bases between them. Germline lookup yields CDR1 SGHTA and CDR2 FQGNSA. The CDR3 protein is CASSQSALPLHF. The CDR3 coding sequence is TGTGCCAGCAGTCAGAGCGCTCTCCCCCTCCACTTT.

This clone was observed a handful of times. The CDR3 DNA reads as TGCAGCGTGTCCCGTCTAGCTCCGGGGACAGATACGCAGTATTTT. It encodes CSVSRLAPGTDTQYF. The chain employs TRBV29-1 and TRBJ2-3; a weak D match, TRBD2 (5 bases). Trimming stripped 6 bases from V and 3 bases from J, with 19 bases between. CDR3 size: 15 residues. Germline V gene lookup returns CDR1 SQVTM and CDR2 ANQGSEA.

This chain joins TRBV5-1 and TRBJ1-3; D uncertain. CDR3 size: 14 residues. Trimming removed 2 bases from V and 2 bases from J, with 8 bases in between. The germline V gene encodes CDR1 SGHRS and CDR2 YFSETQ. This chain's CDR3 is CASSLSSTGNTIYF. The CDR3 DNA sequence: TGCGCCAGCAGCTTAAGTTCTACTGGAAACACCATATATTTT. Full variable domain (outside the CDR3, taken from reference TRBV5-1 and TRBJ1-3): KAGVTQTPRYLIKTRGQQVTLSCSPISGHRSVSWYQQTPGQGLQFLFEYFSETQRNKGNFPGRFSGRQFSNSRSEMNVSTLELGDSALYLCASSLSSTGNTIYFGEGSWLTVV.

The chain employs TRBV27 and TRBJ2-7, with a tentative D call TRBD1 (6 bases). V shed 2 bases and J shed 2 bases, with 13 bases lying between them. The CDR3 is 15 residues long. Per germline, CDR1 MNHEY and CDR2 SMNVEV (reference sequence). CDR3 nucleotides: TGTGCCAGCAGTTTAGAAGTTGGGGGCCCCTACGAGCAGTACTTC. Amino acids: CASSLEVGGPYEQYF.

The chain links TRBV7-9 to TRBJ2-5; 8 bases match TRBD1. The length of the CDR3 is 14 residues. From germline, CDR1 is SEHNR and CDR2 FQNEAQ (reference sequence). Trimming cost V 5 bases and J 5 bases; bases outside gene matches: 7. The CDR3 sequence: CASSTGQGSETQYF. CDR3 bases: TGTGCCAGCAGCACCGGACAGGGATCCGAGACCCAGTACTTC. Full variable domain (outside the CDR3, taken from reference TRBV7-9 and TRBJ2-5): DTGVSQNPRHKITKRGQNVTFRCDPISEHNRLYWYRQTLGQGPEFLTYFQNEAQLEKSRLLSDRFSAERPKGSFSTLEIQRTEQGDSAMYLCASSTGQGSETQYFGPGTRLLVL.

V and J are TRBV5-4 and TRBJ1-1; the D gene is possibly TRBD1 (6 bases). Germline V gene lookup returns CDR1 SGHNT and CDR2 YYREEE (reference sequence). Trimming shortened V by 4 bases and J by 0 bases, and 16 bases separated the two germline ends. CDR3 size: 16 residues. The CDR3 spells CASSPSQGRMNTEAFF. DNA of the CDR3: TGTGCCAGCAGCCCGTCACAGGGCCGCATGAACACTGAAGCTTTCTTT.

The chain's CDR3 is CASSQEYTSYQPQHF. DNA of the CDR3: TGCGCCAGCAGCCAAGAATATACCAGTTATCAGCCCCAGCATTTT. The V and J genes are TRBV4-1 and TRBJ1-5; D is undetermined. The CDR3 runs to 15 residues. The germline V gene encodes CDR1 MGHRA and CDR2 YSYEKL. The germline V and J ends were trimmed by 0 bases and 5 bases, with 11 bases remaining between them.

This clone was counted only a few times. The genes are TRBV19 and TRBJ1-5; 7 nucleotides line up with TRBD1. The CDR3 is 14 amino acids. The germline gives CDR1 LNHDA, CDR2 SQIVND (reference sequence). J lost 4 bases, V lost 8 bases, and 8 bases had no gene match. The CDR3 bases are TGTGCCAGTGATCTCAGGGGGACTAATCAGCCCCAGCATTTT. Its translation: CASDLRGTNQPQHF.

The V gene is TRBV11-2, the J gene TRBJ2-7, with 9 nucleotides matching TRBD1. CDR1 SGHAT and CDR2 FQNNGV come from the germline V gene. This CDR3 has 15 residues. Trimming at V came to 2 bases and at J to 0 bases, leaving 2 bases not matched to a gene. In DNA form, the CDR3 reads TGTGCCAGCAGCTTACTACAGGGGGCCTCCTACGAGCAGTACTTC. Encoded protein: CASSLLQGASYEQYF.

The gene calls are TRBV4-3 and TRBJ1-5, with a weak D call TRBD1 (5 bases). This CDR3 region has 17 residues. V shed 0 bases and J shed 4 bases, with 16 bases lying between them. Germline V gene sequence: CDR1 LGHNA, CDR2 YSLEER. The CDR3 loop is CASSQDRGGSGNQPQHF. The CDR3 DNA sequence: TGCGCCAGCAGCCAAGATCGGGGGGGGTCGGGTAATCAGCCCCAGCATTTT.

In its sample, this clone was seen a few times. V and J are TRBV29-1 and TRBJ2-4; 7 positions agree with TRBD1. The CDR3 runs to 12 residues. Germline CDR1 reads SQVTM; CDR2 reads ANQGSEA. Trimming cost V 7 bases and J 7 bases; bases outside gene matches: 7. This chain's CDR3 is CSAGQGDNIQYF. In DNA, the CDR3 is TGCAGCGCAGGCCAGGGGGACAACATTCAGTACTTC.